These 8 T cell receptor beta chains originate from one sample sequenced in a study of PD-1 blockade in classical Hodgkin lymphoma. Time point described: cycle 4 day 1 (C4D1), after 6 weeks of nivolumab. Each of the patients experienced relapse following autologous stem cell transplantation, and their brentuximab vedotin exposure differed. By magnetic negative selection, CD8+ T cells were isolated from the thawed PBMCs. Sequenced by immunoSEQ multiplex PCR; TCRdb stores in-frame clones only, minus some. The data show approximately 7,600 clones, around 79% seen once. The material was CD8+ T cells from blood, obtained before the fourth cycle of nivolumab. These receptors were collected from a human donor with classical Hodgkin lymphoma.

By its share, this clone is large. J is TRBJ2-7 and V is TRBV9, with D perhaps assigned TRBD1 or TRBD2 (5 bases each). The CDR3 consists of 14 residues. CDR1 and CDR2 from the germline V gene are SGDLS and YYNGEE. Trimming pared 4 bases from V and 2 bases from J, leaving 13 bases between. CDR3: CASSPNRDAYEQYF. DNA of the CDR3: TGTGCCAGCAGCCCCAACCGGGACGCCTACGAGCAGTACTTC.

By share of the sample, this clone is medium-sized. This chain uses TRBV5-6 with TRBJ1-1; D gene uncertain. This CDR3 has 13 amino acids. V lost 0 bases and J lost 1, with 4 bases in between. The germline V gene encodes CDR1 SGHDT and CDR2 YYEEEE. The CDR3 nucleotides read TGTGCCAGCAGCTTGGCAGAGAACACTGAAGCTTTCTTT. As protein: CASSLAENTEAFF.

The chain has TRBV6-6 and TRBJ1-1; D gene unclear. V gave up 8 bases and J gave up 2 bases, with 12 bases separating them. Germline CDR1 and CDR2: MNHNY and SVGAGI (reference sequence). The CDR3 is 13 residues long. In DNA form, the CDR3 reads TGTGCCAGCCCCCGGACTCCTAACACTGAAGCTTTCTTT. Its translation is CASPRTPNTEAFF.

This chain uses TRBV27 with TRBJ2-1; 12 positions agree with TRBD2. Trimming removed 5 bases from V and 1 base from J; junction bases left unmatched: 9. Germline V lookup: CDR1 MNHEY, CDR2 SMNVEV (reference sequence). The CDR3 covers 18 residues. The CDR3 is CASSPRTSGIQSYNEQFF. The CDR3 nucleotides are TGTGCCAGCAGTCCCAGGACTAGCGGGATTCAGTCCTACAATGAGCAGTTCTTC.

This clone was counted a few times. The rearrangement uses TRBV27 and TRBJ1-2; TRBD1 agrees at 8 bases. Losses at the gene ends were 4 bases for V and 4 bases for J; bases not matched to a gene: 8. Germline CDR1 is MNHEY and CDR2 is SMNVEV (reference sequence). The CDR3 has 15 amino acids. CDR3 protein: CASSSSTGVVYGYTF. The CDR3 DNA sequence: TGTGCCAGCAGTTCCTCGACAGGGGTGGTCTATGGCTACACCTTC.

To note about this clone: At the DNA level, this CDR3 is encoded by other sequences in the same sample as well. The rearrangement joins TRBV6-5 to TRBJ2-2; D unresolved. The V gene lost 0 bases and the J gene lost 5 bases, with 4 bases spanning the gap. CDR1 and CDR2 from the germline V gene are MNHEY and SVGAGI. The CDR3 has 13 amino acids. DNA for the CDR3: TGTGCCAGCAGTTACTCGGAAACCGGGGAGCTGTTTTTT. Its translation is CASSYSETGELFF.

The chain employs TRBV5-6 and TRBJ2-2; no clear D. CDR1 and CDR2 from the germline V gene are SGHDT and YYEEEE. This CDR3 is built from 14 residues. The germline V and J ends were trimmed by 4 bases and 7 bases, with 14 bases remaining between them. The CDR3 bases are TGTGCCAGCAGCCATCAGGCGATTCACGGGGAGCTGTTTTTT. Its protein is CASSHQAIHGELFF.

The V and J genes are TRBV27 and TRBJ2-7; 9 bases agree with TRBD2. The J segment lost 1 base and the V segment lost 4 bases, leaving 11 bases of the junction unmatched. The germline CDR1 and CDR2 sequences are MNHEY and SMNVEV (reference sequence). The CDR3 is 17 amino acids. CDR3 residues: CASSSFDLSGGSYEQYF. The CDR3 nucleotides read TGTGCCAGCAGTTCGTTCGACCTTAGCGGGGGATCCTACGAGCAGTACTTC.